The rows below give T cell receptor beta chains drawn from one sample of a study of CD4+ T cells in melanoma. Clones were sequenced by immunoSEQ multiplex PCR, and TCRdb holds only the in-frame ones, with some missing. The data hold approximately 20,000 clones, with around 80% observed a single time. These receptors all stem from a human donor with melanoma. The CDR3 runs from the conserved cysteine through the conserved F or W. Each record gives: V gene, D gene, CDR3 length, J gene, clone size, CDR3 DNA, CDR3 protein. D genes are given only for firm matches. Clone size is shown for a subset of rows, as once, few, many or a class of expanded clone.

TRBV7-8,TRBD1,15,TRBJ1-3,.,TGTGCCAGCAGCTTTCAGACAGGGCAAAGAAACACCATATATTTT,CASSFQTGQRNTIYF
TRBV5-4,.,15,TRBJ1-1,few,TGTGCCAGCAGCTTGGTTGGGGCTACGGGCACTGAAGCTTTCTTT,CASSLVGATGTEAFF
TRBV19,.,14,TRBJ2-2,.,TGTGCCGTCCATCCGGGTGGGGGCCTGAGGGAGCTGTTTTTT,CAVHPGGGLRELFF
TRBV4-2,.,15,TRBJ1-1,.,TGTGCCAGCAGCCAAGGGGGAGGGGCGAACACTGAAGCTTTCTTT,CASSQGGGANTEAFF
TRBV6-1,.,13,TRBJ1-2,.,TGTGCCAGCCAACAGGTGGAGACCCATGGCTACACCTTC,CASQQVETHGYTF
TRBV7-8,.,14,TRBJ1-1,.,TGTGCCAGCAGCGTGGGACCTGAGACGACTGAAGCTTTCTTT,CASSVGPETTEAFF
TRBV5-4,TRBD2,17,TRBJ2-1,.,TGTGCCAGCAGCTTCCCTAGCGGGGGAAGCTCCTACAATGAGCAGTTCTTC,CASSFPSGGSSYNEQFF
TRBV6-5,.,15,TRBJ2-6,.,TGTGCCAGCAGTTGGGCGGGAACGGGGGCCAACGTCCTGACTTTC,CASSWAGTGANVLTF
TRBV29-1,.,12,TRBJ2-7,.,TGCAGCGTTGAAGGGGGTCCCGTCGGGCAGTACTTC,CSVEGGPVGQYF
TRBV18,.,13,TRBJ2-6,.,TGTGCCAGCTCACCCTCTGGGGCCAACGTCCTGACTTTC,CASSPSGANVLTF
TRBV5-1,.,16,TRBJ2-7,.,TGCGCCAGCAGCTTGCACTTGGACACCGCCTCCTACGAGCAGTACTTC,CASSLHLDTASYEQYF
TRBV7-2,TRBD1,15,TRBJ2-4,.,TGTGCCAGCAGCGCCGACAGGGATCCCGAAAACATTCAGTACTTC,CASSADRDPENIQYF
TRBV9,.,15,TRBJ1-2,once,TGTGCCAGCAGCGGACGCGCAGGGTTTAACTATGGCTACACCTTC,CASSGRAGFNYGYTF
TRBV2,.,14,TRBJ1-2,.,TGTGCCAGCAGTGGCAGGTCTCGCAACTATGGCTACACCTTC,CASSGRSRNYGYTF
TRBV7-8,.,13,TRBJ2-7,few,TGTGCCAGCTCTCCCGTTTTTTCCTACGAGCAGTACTTC,CASSPVFSYEQYF
TRBV7-6,.,13,TRBJ1-6,.,TGTGTCAGCAGCTCAGGGGTTACGGCACCCCTCCACTTT,CVSSSGVTAPLHF
TRBV7-9,.,15,TRBJ2-7,.,TGTGCCAGCAGTGTGGAGCGCGGAAGCTCCTACGAGCAGTACTTC,CASSVERGSSYEQYF
TRBV6-1,.,15,TRBJ2-7,.,TGTGCCAGCAGTGAAGAGGGGGAAATCTCCTACGAGCAGTACTTC,CASSEEGEISYEQYF
TRBV27,TRBD1,14,TRBJ1-5,.,TGTGCCAGCGGGTTATCAGGGGGCTGGCAGCCCCAGCATTTT,CASGLSGGWQPQHF
TRBV29-1,.,12,TRBJ1-5,.,TGCAGCGTGGGAGGGAGCAATCAGCCCCAGCATTTT,CSVGGSNQPQHF
TRBV5-4,.,14,TRBJ2-5,.,TGTGCCAGCAGCGGTACAGGGATCGGAGAGACCCAGTACTTC,CASSGTGIGETQYF
TRBV30,TRBD1,12,TRBJ1-1,.,TGTGCCTCCCGACAGGGGTCCACTGAAGCTTTCTTT,CASRQGSTEAFF
TRBV10-2,TRBD1,14,TRBJ1-6,.,TGCGCCAGCAGTACCGGGACAGGGACATCACCCCTCCACTTT,CASSTGTGTSPLHF
TRBV18,.,15,TRBJ1-2,few,TGTGCCAGCTCACCGACGGGCCCCTATGACTATGGCTACACCTTC,CASSPTGPYDYGYTF
TRBV5-5,.,13,TRBJ1-1,.,TGTGCCTCACGCCTCCAGGCGAACACTGAAGCTTTCTTT,CASRLQANTEAFF
TRBV6-6,.,14,TRBJ1-1,once,TGTGCCAGCAGTTACGGGGGCCCCCAGGCTGAAGCTTTCTTT,CASSYGGPQAEAFF